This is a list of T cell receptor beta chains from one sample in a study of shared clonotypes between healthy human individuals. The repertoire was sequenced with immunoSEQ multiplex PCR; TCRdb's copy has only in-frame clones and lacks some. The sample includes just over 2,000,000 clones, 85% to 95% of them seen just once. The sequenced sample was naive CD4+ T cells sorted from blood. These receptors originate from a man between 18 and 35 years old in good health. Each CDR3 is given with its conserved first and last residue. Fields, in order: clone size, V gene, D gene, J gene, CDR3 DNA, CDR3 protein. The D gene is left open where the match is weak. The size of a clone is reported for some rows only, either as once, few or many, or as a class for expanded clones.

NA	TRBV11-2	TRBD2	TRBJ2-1	TGTGCCAGCAGCTTAGAACGCGGGAGGGTTTTAGGTGAGCAGTTCTTC	CASSLERGRVLGEQFF
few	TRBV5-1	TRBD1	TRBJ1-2	TGCGCCAGCAGCTTGGGTGGGGACAGAAACTATGGCCACACCTTC	CASSLGGDRNYGHTF
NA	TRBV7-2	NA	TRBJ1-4	TGTGCCAGCACCATCCAGGGGACCGCAAATGAAAAACTGTTTTTT	CASTIQGTANEKLFF
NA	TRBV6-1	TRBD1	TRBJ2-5	TGTGCCAGCAGCCGGACAGGGCAGTACTTC	CASSRTGQYF
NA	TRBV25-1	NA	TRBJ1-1	TGTGCCAGCAGTGAAAGGGGGGGCACTGAAGCTTTCTTT	CASSERGGTEAFF
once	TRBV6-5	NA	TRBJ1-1	TGTGCCAGTTTTACAGTGAACACTGAAGCTTTCTTT	CASFTVNTEAFF
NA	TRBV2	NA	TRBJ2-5	TGTGCCAGCAGTGGCAGGGGTAACGGACAAGAGACCCAGTACTTC	CASSGRGNGQETQYF
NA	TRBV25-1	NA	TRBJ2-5	TGTGCCAGCAGTGAAGGTGGGCGCGAGACCCAGTACTTC	CASSEGGRETQYF
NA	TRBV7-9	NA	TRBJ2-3	TGTGCCAGCAGCTTAGGCGTAACGCAGTATTTT	CASSLGVTQYF
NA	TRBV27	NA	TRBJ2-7	TGTGCCAGCAGACAACCGGGACACAACTACGAGCAGTACTTC	CASRQPGHNYEQYF
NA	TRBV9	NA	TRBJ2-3	TGTGCCAGCAGCGTAGCTTCGACGACAGATACGCAGTATTTT	CASSVASTTDTQYF
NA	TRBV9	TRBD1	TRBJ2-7	TGTGCCAGCAGCGTAGGAAACAGGGGTGGATACGAGCAGTACTTC	CASSVGNRGGYEQYF
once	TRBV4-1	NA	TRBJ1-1	TGCGCCAGCAGCCAACAGTCGGGTTCGGGCACTGAAGCTTTCTTT	CASSQQSGSGTEAFF
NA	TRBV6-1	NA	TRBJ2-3	TGTGCCAGCAGAATCAGCACAGATACGCAGTATTTT	CASRISTDTQYF
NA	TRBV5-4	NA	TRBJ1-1	TGTGCCAGCAGCTTGGATTTAAACACTGAAGCTTTCTTT	CASSLDLNTEAFF
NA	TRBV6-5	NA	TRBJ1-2	TGTGCCAGCAGTCGCGGGAAGCACGTTGGCTACACCTTC	CASSRGKHVGYTF
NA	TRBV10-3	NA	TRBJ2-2	TGTGCCATCAGTGAGTCCGGGGCCAACACCGGGGAGCTGTTTTTT	CAISESGANTGELFF
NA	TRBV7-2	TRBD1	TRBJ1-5	TGTGCCAGCAGCTTAGACAGGGGTAGTCAGCCCCAGCATTTT	CASSLDRGSQPQHF
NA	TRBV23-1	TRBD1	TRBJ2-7	TGCGCCAGCAGTCAACCCCTATGGACAGGGATACTACGATGTAACTACGAGCAGTACTTC	CASSQPLWTGILRCNYEQYF
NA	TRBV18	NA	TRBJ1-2	TGTGCCAGCTCACCCGGATCGGCGGTGGATGGCTACACCTTC	CASSPGSAVDGYTF
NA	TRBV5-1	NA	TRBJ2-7	TGCGCCAGCAGCGCCGAACAGGGATATGAGCAGTACTTC	CASSAEQGYEQYF
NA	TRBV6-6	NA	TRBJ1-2	TGTGCCAGCAGTGACGGACGGAACTATGGCTACACCTTC	CASSDGRNYGYTF
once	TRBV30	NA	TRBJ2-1	TGTGCCTGGAGTCTGGGGCTCCCCAATGAGCAGTTCTTC	CAWSLGLPNEQFF
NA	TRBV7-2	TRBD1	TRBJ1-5	TGTGCCAGCAGCCTGCGAGGGGGCGATCAGCCCCAGCATTTT	CASSLRGGDQPQHF
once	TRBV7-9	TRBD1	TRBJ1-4	TGTGCCAGCAGCCCCGGGACAGTCTCGAATGAAAAACTGTTTTTT	CASSPGTVSNEKLFF
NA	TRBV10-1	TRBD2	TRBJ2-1	TGCGCCAGCAGCTTAGCGGGAGATCTACATGAGCAGTTCTTC	CASSLAGDLHEQFF
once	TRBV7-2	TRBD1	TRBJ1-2	TGTGCCAGCAGCCCCTCGACAGGGAAGGCCTATGGCTACACCTTC	CASSPSTGKAYGYTF
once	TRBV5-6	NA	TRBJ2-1	TGTGCCAGCAGCTTGATACAGGGAGGGCTCCAATCCTACAATGAGCAGTTCTTC	CASSLIQGGLQSYNEQFF
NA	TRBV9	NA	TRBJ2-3	TGTGCCAGCAGCGTAGGTGGTAGCGGCACAGATACGCAGTATTTT	CASSVGGSGTDTQYF
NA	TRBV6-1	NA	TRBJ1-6	TGTGCCAGCAGTGGTAGAGTAGAATATTCACCCCTCCACTTT	CASSGRVEYSPLHF
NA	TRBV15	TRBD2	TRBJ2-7	TGTGCCACCAGCAGAGAGGTAGCGGGGGTTTCCTACGAGCAGTACTTC	CATSREVAGVSYEQYF
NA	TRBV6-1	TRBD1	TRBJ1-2	TGTGCCAGCAGTCAAGGGACAGGGGGCAACTATGGCTACACCTTC	CASSQGTGGNYGYTF
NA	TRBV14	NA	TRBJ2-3	TGTGCCAGCAGCCAAGCACAGCATACGCAGTATTTT	CASSQAQHTQYF
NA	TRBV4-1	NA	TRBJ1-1	TGCGCCAGCAGCCAGAACAGGTTGAACACTGAAGCTTTCTTT	CASSQNRLNTEAFF
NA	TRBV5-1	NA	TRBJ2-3	TGCGCCAGCAGCTTGGCGGGTAGACAGACAGATACGCAGTATTTT	CASSLAGRQTDTQYF
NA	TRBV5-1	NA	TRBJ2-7	TGCGCCAGCAGCTTGGCCACTAGCAAGGGCGAGCAGTACTTC	CASSLATSKGEQYF
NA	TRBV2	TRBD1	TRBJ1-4	TGTGCCAGCAGACCGGGACAGCCAGGGGAAAAACTGTTTTTT	CASRPGQPGEKLFF
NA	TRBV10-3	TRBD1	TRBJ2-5	TGTGCCATCAGGGGGACAGGGGGCCGCGGGGAGACCCAGTACTTC	CAIRGTGGRGETQYF
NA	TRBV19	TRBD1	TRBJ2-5	TGTGCCAGTAGTATAGAGCGAGCGACAGGGGGAAGTCGAGAGACCCAGTACTTC	CASSIERATGGSRETQYF
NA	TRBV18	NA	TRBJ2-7	TGTGCCAGCTCACCAGGGTCGCGGGAGCAGTACTTC	CASSPGSREQYF
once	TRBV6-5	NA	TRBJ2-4	TGTGCCAGCAGTTACTCGAGGGGGGAAAACATTCAGTACTTC	CASSYSRGENIQYF
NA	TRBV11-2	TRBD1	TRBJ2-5	TGTGCCAGCAGCTTAGGGGACAGGGGGCATGAGACCCAGTACTTC	CASSLGDRGHETQYF
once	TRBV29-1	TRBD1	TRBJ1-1	TGCAGCGTTGCGAGGGACAGGTCGAACACTGAAGCTTTCTTT	CSVARDRSNTEAFF
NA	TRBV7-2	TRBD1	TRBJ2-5	TGTGCCAGCAGCCCGACAGGGCTTCAAGAGACCCAGTACTTC	CASSPTGLQETQYF
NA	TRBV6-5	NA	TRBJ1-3	TGTGCCAGCAGTTATGCTAATCAAGGCTACGGAAACACCATATATTTT	CASSYANQGYGNTIYF
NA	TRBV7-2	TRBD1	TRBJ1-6	TGTGCCAGCAGCCCCCGGGACAGAATACTCCACTTT	CASSPRDRILHF
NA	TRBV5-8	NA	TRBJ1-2	TGTGCCAGCAAGATCGGTACCTATGGCTACACCTTC	CASKIGTYGYTF
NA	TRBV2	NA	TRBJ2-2	TGTGCCAGCAAAATGACAGAAGCGAACACCGGGGAGCTGTTTTTT	CASKMTEANTGELFF
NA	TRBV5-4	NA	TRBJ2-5	TGTGCCAGCAGCGACGCCGTTAGAGCAGAGACCCAGTACTTC	CASSDAVRAETQYF
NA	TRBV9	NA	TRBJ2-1	TGTGCCAGCAGCGTAGTTGAGCGGAACAACAATGAGCAGTTCTTC	CASSVVERNNNEQFF
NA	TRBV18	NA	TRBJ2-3	TGTGCCAGCTCACCCCCGTGGGCCCGGGATACGCAGTATTTT	CASSPPWARDTQYF
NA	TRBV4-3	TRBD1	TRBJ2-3	TGCGCCAGCAGTCGACAGGGAGAAAGCACAGATACGCAGTATTTT	CASSRQGESTDTQYF
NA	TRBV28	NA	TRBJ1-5	TGTGCCAGCATCACCCTGGGAGTTAGCAATCAGCCCCAGCATTTT	CASITLGVSNQPQHF
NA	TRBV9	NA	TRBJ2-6	TGTGCCAGCAGCCTCCCAGGGGCTGGGGCCAACGTCCTGACTTTC	CASSLPGAGANVLTF
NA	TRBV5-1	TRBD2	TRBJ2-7	TGCGCCAGCAGCTTGGACCTAGCGGGAGGGTTCTACGAGCAGTACTTC	CASSLDLAGGFYEQYF
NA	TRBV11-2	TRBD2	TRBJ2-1	TGTGCCAGCAGCCGTAGCGGGGGGACGTACAATGAGCAGTTCTTC	CASSRSGGTYNEQFF
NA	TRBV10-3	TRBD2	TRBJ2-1	TGTGCCATCAGTGAGGGACTAGCGGGGGGGAATGAGCAGTTCTTC	CAISEGLAGGNEQFF
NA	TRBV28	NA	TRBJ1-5	TGTGCCAGCGGAAGGGGTGCGGGTCAGCCCCAGCATTTT	CASGRGAGQPQHF